A selection of T cell receptor beta chains follows, all from one sample in a study of T cell repertoires in cytomegalovirus infection. Their antigens are not known. TCRdb redid the calling of the reads with MiXCR, one entry per CDR3 protein. The sample lists around 100,000 distinct CDR3 sequences; about 33% were seen once. The sample consisted of CD8+ T cells from cultured PBMCs, taken from culture after CMV antigen stimulation. The receptor source for this set is a human donor in good health (CMV status not recorded). Some clones in this sample may be carry-over from other donors' samples. The CDR3 runs from the conserved cysteine through the conserved F or W. D genes are given only for firm matches. Only some rows state a clone size, as once, few, many or a class for expanded clones.

TRBV6-1,-,TRBD1,TRBJ2-5,CASSQDHPGQGYRETQYF,TGTGCCAGCAGCCAGGACCACCCGGGACAGGGTTATCGGGAGACCCAGTACTTC
TRBV7-9,few,-,TRBJ2-3,CASSSSSYTDTQYF,TGTGCCAGCAGCTCTTCTTCTTACACAGATACGCAGTATTTT
TRBV20-1,-,-,TRBJ1-2,CSARDRDKSYGYTF,TGCAGTGCTAGAGATCGTGACAAGTCCTATGGCTACACCTTC
TRBV6-5,-,-,TRBJ2-7,CASSYGGSEQYF,TGTGCCAGCAGTTACGGGGGCAGCGAGCAGTACTTC
TRBV27,many,-,TRBJ1-1,CASSLMQGWTEAFF,TGTGCCAGCAGTTTAATGCAGGGTTGGACTGAAGCTTTCTTT
TRBV12-3/TRBV12-4,few,TRBD1,TRBJ1-1,CASRGPGQGWTEAFF,TGTGCCAGCAGGGGCCCGGGACAGGGGTGGACTGAAGCTTTCTTT
TRBV20-1,-,-,TRBJ1-6,CSASRPLDSDSPLHF,TGCAGTGCTAGTAGGCCACTCGACTCGGATTCACCCCTCCACTTT
TRBV11-3,-,-,TRBJ1-5,CASSLLRPAGNQPQHF,TGTGCCAGCAGCTTATTAAGGCCGGCAGGGAATCAGCCCCAGCATTTT
TRBV7-3,-,-,TRBJ1-3,CASSSPGRSGNTIYF,TGTGCCAGCAGCTCCCCAGGGCGGTCTGGAAACACCATATATTTT
TRBV6-1,few,-,TRBJ2-4,CASSEAAGKYIQYF,TGTGCCAGCAGTGAAGCGGCCGGGAAGTACATTCAGTACTTC
TRBV6-2/TRBV6-3,many,TRBD1,TRBJ2-7,CASSFSGGGNEQYF,TGTGCCAGCAGTTTCTCAGGGGGCGGGAACGAGCAGTACTTC
TRBV15,-,TRBD1,TRBJ1-6,CATSREGTGYNSPLHF,TGTGCCACCAGCAGAGAGGGGACAGGCTATAATTCACCCCTCCACTTT
TRBV6-5,-,-,TRBJ1-4,CASSYGLTGANEKLFF,TGTGCCAGCAGTTACGGCCTCACTGGGGCTAATGAAAAACTGTTTTTT
TRBV12-3/TRBV12-4,-,-,TRBJ2-1,CASNLVGSPGQFF,TGTGCCAGCAACTTGGTTGGGTCACCGGGGCAGTTCTTC
TRBV7-8,-,-,TRBJ1-5,CASSQMGADYSNQPQHF,TGTGCCAGCAGCCAAATGGGGGCGGACTATAGCAATCAGCCCCAGCATTTT
TRBV4-3,few,-,TRBJ1-2,CASSQAGAPHGYTF,TGCGCCAGCAGCCAAGCCGGGGCCCCACATGGCTACACCTTC
TRBV11-2,few,-,TRBJ2-7,CASSLFGGGGSYEQYF,TGTGCCAGCAGCCTATTTGGGGGCGGGGGTTCCTACGAGCAGTACTTC
TRBV7-2,-,-,TRBJ1-3,CASSAITAGNTIYF,TGTGCCAGCAGCGCGATAACAGCTGGAAACACCATATATTTT
TRBV7-6,many,-,TRBJ1-4,CASSGTGTQGPNATNEKLFF,TGTGCCAGCAGCGGTACCGGGACTCAAGGGCCGAATGCAACTAATGAAAAACTGTTTTTT
TRBV9,few,-,TRBJ2-3,CASSLRVLSDTQYF,TGTGCCAGCAGCCTCAGGGTCCTTTCTGACACGCAGTATTTT
TRBV28,-,-,TRBJ2-2,CASSSTVFPGELFF,TGTGCCAGCAGTTCGACAGTTTTTCCCGGGGAGCTGTTTTTT
TRBV27,-,TRBD1,TRBJ1-2,CASSLWGTGDGYTF,TGTGCCAGCAGTTTATGGGGGACAGGGGATGGCTACACCTTC
TRBV19,few,-,TRBJ1-2,CASRGPLNYGYTF,TGTGCCAGCAGAGGACCGCTGAACTATGGCTACACCTTC
TRBV5-6,-,TRBD1,TRBJ2-7,CASSPGTGAEQYF,TGTGCCAGCAGCCCCGGGACAGGGGCCGAGCAGTACTTC
TRBV7-8,few,-,TRBJ2-3,CASSETDTQYF,TGTGCCAGTAGCGAGACAGATACGCAGTATTTT
TRBV6-2/TRBV6-3,few,TRBD1,TRBJ1-1,CASSYSQGVNTEAFF,TGTGCCAGCAGTTATTCCCAGGGGGTGAACACTGAAGCTTTCTTT
TRBV5-4,-,TRBD2,TRBJ2-7,CASSLYRTSGVEQYF,TGTGCCAGCAGCTTGTATCGGACTAGCGGGGTCGAGCAGTACTTC
TRBV4-1,many,-,TRBJ1-4,CASSQGYNEKLFF,TGCGCCAGCAGCCAGGGATATAATGAAAAACTGTTTTTT
TRBV20-1,-,-,TRBJ1-6,CSAEDRRANSPLHF,TGCAGTGCCGAAGACAGGCGAGCAAATTCACCCCTCCACTTT
TRBV4-1,few,-,TRBJ2-1,CASSQGAGWNEQFF,TGCGCCAGCAGCCAAGGGGCAGGGTGGAATGAGCAGTTCTTC
TRBV24-1,-,TRBD1,TRBJ2-3,CATKSGYGVAGGDTQYF,TGTGCCACCAAATCAGGGTACGGCGTAGCAGGGGGCGATACGCAGTATTTT
TRBV5-1,few,-,TRBJ1-2,CASSLENRGPLGNTF,TGCGCCAGCAGCTTGGAGAACCGTGGCCCTCTTGGGAACACCTTC
TRBV28,-,TRBD2,TRBJ2-5,CASSFFDSVAGGVRETQYF,TGTGCCAGCAGTTTTTTCGACTCCGTAGCGGGGGGTGTCCGAGAGACCCAGTACTTC
TRBV15,once,-,TRBJ2-2,CATSRLQSTGELFF,TGTGCCACCAGCAGACTGCAGAGCACCGGGGAGCTGTTTTTT
TRBV4-3,few,TRBD1,TRBJ1-4,CASSQDRGDEKLFF,TGCGCCAGCAGCCAGGACAGGGGGGACGAAAAACTGTTTTTT
TRBV9,-,-,TRBJ2-7,CASSVGGSSYEQYF,TGTGCCAGCAGCGTAGGAGGTAGCTCCTACGAGCAGTACTTC
TRBV7-6,-,-,TRBJ2-7,CASSSQPDGAYEQYF,TGTGCCAGCAGCTCCCAGCCCGACGGAGCCTACGAGCAGTACTTC
TRBV7-8,few,-,TRBJ2-3,CASSLIGPEDTQYF,TGTGCCAGCAGCTTAATTGGACCCGAAGATACGCAGTATTTT
TRBV6-2/TRBV6-3,-,-,TRBJ1-1,CASNNGGRTGTEAFF,TGTGCCAGCAATAACGGGGGGCGCACGGGCACTGAAGCTTTCTTT
TRBV12-5,-,TRBD1,TRBJ1-5,CASGLGPPGGRTQHF,TGTGCTAGTGGTTTGGGACCCCCAGGGGGCAGGACCCAGCATTTT
TRBV2,once,TRBD1,TRBJ2-1,CASGRQGPLNEQFF,TGTGCCAGCGGGAGACAGGGCCCCCTCAATGAGCAGTTCTTC
TRBV6-1,-,-,TRBJ2-1,CASSFSDPYNEQFF,TGTGCCAGCAGTTTTAGCGATCCCTACAATGAGCAGTTCTTC
TRBV29-1,-,-,TRBJ2-7,CSVEDLGASYEQYF,TGCAGCGTTGAAGACTTGGGGGCATCCTACGAGCAGTACTTC
TRBV18,-,-,TRBJ2-7,CASSPGRTISYEQYF,TGTGCCAGCTCACCGGGACGGACGATATCCTACGAGCAGTACTTC
TRBV23-1,once,TRBD1,TRBJ2-3,CASTAGGRTDTQYF,TGCGCCAGCACTGCAGGGGGCCGGACAGATACGCAGTATTTT